The 15 T cell receptor beta chains listed next were all sequenced from one sample in a study of T cell repertoires in cytomegalovirus infection. Their antigen targets remain unknown. MiXCR, run by TCRdb on the reads, gives a single entry per CDR3 protein. The top ten hold about 18% of the sample, which has 640,000 or so distinct CDR3 sequences, around 32% seen once. Sample: cultured PBMCs, taken from culture after CMV antigen stimulation. The receptor source for this set is a human donor in good health (CMV status not recorded). Some clones in this sample may be carry-over from other donors' samples.

The chain links TRBV28 to TRBJ1-6, with 7 bases aligning to TRBD1. Unmatched junction bases numbered 11, after V lost 6 bases and J lost 3 bases. The CDR3 has 17 residues. Germline CDR1 is MDHEN and CDR2 is SYDVKM. The CDR3 region has the DNA TGTGCCAGCAGCCCGAACAGGGGTGAAGGCTATAATTCACCCCTCCACTTT. It specifies CASSPNRGEGYNSPLHF. The full variable domain, in which reference TRBV28 and TRBJ1-6 provide the parts outside the CDR3, is DVKVTQSSRYLVKRTGEKVFLECVQDMDHENMFWYRQDPGLGLRLIYFSYDVKMKEKGDIPEGYSVSREKKERFSLILESASTNQTSMYLCASSPNRGEGYNSPLHFGNGTRLTVT.

This clonotype was counted a single time. This chain joins TRBV11-2 and TRBJ2-5, with D maybe TRBD2 (5 bases). V lost 5 bases and J 5 bases, leaving 15 bases between the germline ends. Per the germline V gene, CDR1 is SGHAT and CDR2 is FQNNGV. This CDR3 comprises 14 residues. The CDR3 reads CASSQSLAFETQYF. The CDR3 nucleotides read TGTGCCAGCAGCCAATCCTTAGCGTTCGAGACCCAGTACTTC.

V usage is TRBV15 and J usage is TRBJ1-1, with D possibly being TRBD1 (5 bases). Trimming pared 0 bases from V and 2 bases from J, leaving 13 bases between. CDR3 length: 16 residues. Looked up from germline, CDR1 is LNHNV and CDR2 is YYDKDF (reference sequence). The CDR3 DNA is TGTGCCACCAGCAGAGATCGAGACAGATATAACACTGAAGCTTTCTTT. Amino acids: CATSRDRDRYNTEAFF.

The J gene is TRBJ1-6, the V gene TRBV6-5; unclear D gene. The CDR3 spans 14 residues. With 4 bases removed from V and 6 bases from J, the gap between germline ends came to 10 bases. Germline V gene data show CDR1 as MNHEY and CDR2 as SVGAGI. The CDR3 protein is CASSSLTINSPLHF. In DNA, the CDR3 is TGTGCCAGCAGTTCCCTGACAATTAATTCACCCCTCCACTTT.

V is TRBV12-3 or TRBV12-4 and J is TRBJ1-5; no clear D. Trimming pared 0 bases from V and 5 bases from J, leaving 5 bases between. CDR3 length: 13 amino acids. CDR3 in amino acids: CASSLAGYQPQHF. The CDR3 nucleotides are TGTGCCAGCAGTTTAGCCGGTTATCAGCCCCAGCATTTT.

This clonotype was counted a few times. The chain links TRBV6-2 or TRBV6-3 to TRBJ2-2; maybe TRBD2 (6 bases). The CDR3 has 16 amino acids. Germline V gene data show CDR1 as MNHEY and CDR2 as SVGEGT. Trimming took 4 bases from V and 5 from J, leaving 17 bases between them. The chain's CDR3 is CASSFTRAGRTGELFF. CDR3 sequence (DNA): TGTGCCAGCAGTTTCACTCGGGCAGGGAGGACCGGGGAGCTGTTTTTT.

V gene TRBV6-2 or TRBV6-3 combines with J gene TRBJ2-3; 11 nucleotides align to TRBD2. This CDR3 spans 19 amino acids. Trimming took 0 bases from V and 1 from J; bases not matched to a gene: 9. In germline, CDR1 is MNHEY, CDR2 SVGEGT. For the CDR3, the DNA is TGTGCCAGCAGTTACTCGAAAGTTTGGACTAGCGGGCGCACAGATACGCAGTATTTT. Translated: CASSYSKVWTSGRTDTQYF.

This clonotype came up a few times. The chain employs TRBV7-8 and TRBJ1-5; no clear D. The ends were cut back, 2 bases at V and 0 bases at J, with 8 bases in the middle. Per germline, CDR1 SGHVS and CDR2 FQNEAQ. This CDR3 spans 15 amino acids. Written as DNA, the CDR3 is TGTGCCAGCAGCTTACCAGGAGGTAGCAATCAGCCCCAGCATTTT. The encoded protein is CASSLPGGSNQPQHF.

The chain has TRBV5-6 and TRBJ2-7, with 7 bases lining up with TRBD2. Germline loops: CDR1 SGHDT, CDR2 YYEEEE. The CDR3 spans 15 residues. Unmatched junction bases numbered 4, after V lost 1 base and J lost 0 bases. CDR3 loop: CASSLFGGTSYEQYF. CDR3 coding DNA: TGTGCCAGCAGCTTGTTCGGGGGGACCTCCTACGAGCAGTACTTC. The complete variable domain, with remaining parts taken from reference TRBV5-6 and TRBJ2-7, reads DAGVTQSPTHLIKTRGQQVTLRCSPKSGHDTVSWYQQALGQGPQFIFQYYEEEERQRGNFPDRFSGHQFPNYSSELNVNALLLGDSALYLCASSLFGGTSYEQYFGPGTRLTVT.

This clonotype was recorded many times. The CDR3 is CASSLAASRDTQYF. CDR3 nucleotides: TGTGCCAGCAGCTTAGCCGCCTCGCGAGATACGCAGTATTTT. The genes are TRBV7-2 and TRBJ2-3; D gene unclear. The CDR3 totals 14 residues. The germline V gene has CDR1 SGHTA and CDR2 FQGNSA. The germline V and J ends were trimmed by 0 bases and 5 bases, with 9 bases remaining between them.

This clonotype was seen at least ten times. V usage is TRBV7-6 and J usage is TRBJ1-1, with TRBD1 as a possible D gene (5 bases). The CDR3 covers 15 residues. V dropped 5 bases and J dropped 3 bases, with 16 bases sitting between them. From germline, CDR1 is SGHVS and CDR2 FNYEAQ. CDR3 amino acids: CASSITGTPDTEAFF. In nucleotides, the CDR3 is TGTGCCAGCAGCATCACCGGGACCCCTGACACTGAAGCTTTCTTT. Drawing the rest from reference TRBV7-6 and TRBJ1-1, the complete variable domain is GAGVSQSPRYKVTKRGQDVALRCDPISGHVSLYWYRQALGQGPEFLTYFNYEAQQDKSGLPNDRFSAERPEGSISTLTIQRTEQRDSAMYRCASSITGTPDTEAFFGQGTRLTVV.

The rearrangement uses TRBV5-5 and TRBJ2-3; D not resolved. Per the germline V gene, CDR1 is SGHKS and CDR2 is YYEKEE (reference sequence). The CDR3 has 15 amino acids. The V end was cut by 4 bases, the J end by 3 bases, with 15 bases between. The CDR3 sequence: CASSHDPPRTDTQYF. CDR3 coding DNA: TGTGCCAGCAGCCATGACCCCCCGAGGACAGATACGCAGTATTTT.

This chain joins TRBV27 and TRBJ2-1, with D perhaps matching TRBD2 (6 bases). This CDR3 spans 14 amino acids. The V gene's germline CDR1 is MNHEY and CDR2 SMNVEV (reference sequence). Trimming stripped 2 bases from V and 9 bases from J, with 14 bases between. The CDR3 DNA follows: TGTGCCAGCAGTTTAGCGGGACCCCGTGGTGAGCAGTTCTTC. The encoded protein is CASSLAGPRGEQFF.

This clonotype was seen at least ten times. The chain combines TRBV7-2 with TRBJ1-1; 7 bases map to TRBD1. CDR1 SGHTA and CDR2 FQGNSA come from the germline V gene. This CDR3 contains 13 residues. Trimming at V came to 6 bases and at J to 5 bases, leaving 6 bases not matched to a gene. CDR3 DNA sequence: TGTGCCAGCAGTACAGGGGTTGGGACTGAAGCTTTCTTT. This encodes CASSTGVGTEAFF.

The chain employs TRBV29-1 and TRBJ2-7, with D possibly being TRBD1 (6 bases). V shed 5 bases and J shed 5 bases, with 13 bases lying between them. Per germline, CDR1 SQVTM and CDR2 ANQGSEA. This CDR3 contains 12 residues. The CDR3 reads CSVLQGSHEQYF. In DNA, the CDR3 is TGCAGCGTTTTGCAGGGGAGCCACGAGCAGTACTTC.